Detailed here is one TCR beta chain. Its antigen is currently not known. There are no base qualities to consult, and no much larger clone falls within one base. This entry is derived from a study of cytomegalovirus exposure and HLA in healthy donors (dated by TCRdb to 2015 to 2018). About the investigation overall: An earlier analysis of approximately 640 of the donors reported 250 to 300 Gb of sequence data and about 100 million unique TCR beta sequences from around 200 million T cells. Donor age, sex, ethnicity and CMV serostatus were compiled together with the repertoire data. The number of typed donors differed by locus: 629-630 for A, B, C, DRB1 and DQB1; approximately 530 for DQA1; 606 for DPA1; and approximately 450 for DPB1. Rather than drawing on any new phenotypic data, the later analysis identified candidate immune exposures from TCR beta sequences and the way those sequences occurred across donors. A later genetic analysis used genome-wide SNP genotypes for 398 of the 666 donors, treating that subset as a discovery cohort. Besides the first cohort of 666 subjects, a separate validation cohort made up of 120 or so different subjects was used. The aim of the study was to test whether cataloging public T cell receptors could identify signatures of past pathogen exposure. Among 398 genotyped donors of the cohort, an average of around 240,000 unique TCR beta nucleotide sequences were sequenced per donor, 15% to 20% of them non-productive. A later analysis re-analyzed previously published TCR beta repertoires from 666 donors and added high-resolution HLA genotyping to study TCR occurrence patterns. The T cell repertoires of 666 subjects were profiled by immunosequencing and related to cytomegalovirus serostatus. High-throughput TCR immunosequencing, statistical association of individual TCRs with disease status, and machine learning were combined to predict cytomegalovirus infection status. Both class I and class II loci were covered by HLA typing, at four-digit resolution. All discovery cohort repertoires had been generated using a single sequencing platform. A few DR-DQ haplotypes were treated as single units for association and clustering because of strong linkage in the cohort. In an earlier analysis of more than 550 of the donors, high-throughput TCR beta sequencing was used to judge whether each TCR beta V gene segment behaved as functional or pseudogenic. Approximately 300 gigabases of sequencing data and some 85 million unique TCR sequences were included in an early release covering roughly 600 HLA-typed donors. Of the approximately 370 genotyped donors, approximately 81% were placed in the genetic ancestry cluster associated with self-reported Caucasian donors. Paper-wide results and their limitations: Because counts were too low, seventeen rarely observed V segments, including chromosome 9 orphons, were excluded from the earlier analysis of some 590 of the donors. A few of the identified cytomegalovirus-associated TCR beta chains were confirmed in vitro to be specific for cytomegalovirus antigens. An association between a missense DCLRE1C variant and V-gene and J-gene trimming of TCR beta chains was found in a later genetic analysis and replicated in an independent cohort. In this cohort, only TCR beta chains were sequenced, and detectable features were limited by the absence of alpha or paired-chain data. A further reported finding was that TCR beta sequences accurately predicted the HLA-A and HLA-B alleles for most subjects in the first cohort. The only immune exposure information available for the cohort was CMV serostatus. A later analysis reported that several top co-occurrence clusters appeared linked to parvovirus B19, influenza, CMV and Epstein-Barr virus. Most TCR sequences were observed very rarely across donors, whereas some public TCRs were present in many individuals. In a later genetic analysis, fewer N-insertions in productive TCRs were reported among donors in an Asian-associated ancestry cluster than the roughly 700-donor mean. Correlated functional status among segregating V segments might reflect linkage disequilibrium, but an unknown experimental factor could not be ruled out. Some IMGT-functional V segments, including TRBV6-2 and TRBV6-3, could not be distinguished by the 87-base-pair reads and were therefore excluded. Presence/absence analyses assumed roughly uniform sequencing depth across donors, an assumption that may not hold. The study gave a list of about 150 TCR beta chains associated with cytomegalovirus. Cytomegalovirus status was reported to be diagnosed by the classifier with high specificity and sensitivity in both the original and validation cohorts. The authors suggested that the approach could potentially be extended to other disease states and immunological phenotypes. When HLA alleles, especially DR and DQ, strongly co-occurred, attributing TCR associations to individual alleles was difficult. In a later analysis, the rate of TCR association differed among HLA loci, with DRB1 alleles having the most associated TCRs and HLA-C alleles having the fewest. According to a later analysis, most CMV-associated TCR beta chains appeared to be HLA-restricted, and the HLA associations seemed to be driven largely by CMV exposure. Because some donors lacked HLA typing at each locus, the association tests relied only on the typed subset. A later analysis found that HLA-associated TCR beta chains were more clonally expanded and had lower generation probabilities than equally common non-associated chains. In an earlier analysis of around 500 of the donors, most TCR beta V segments appeared in productive rearrangements about 90% or about 30% of the time, broadly matching IMGT annotations. The sequencing pipeline was judged likely to have produced a cluster of highly shared sequence variants as a technical artifact. In a later analysis, some 17,000 TCR beta sequences were associated with specific HLA alleles at a false discovery rate of 0.05.

Receptors were amplified or captured by the immunoSEQ multiplex PCR assay. A mixture of 60 forward primers for TCR Vbeta segments and 13 reverse primers for TCR Jbeta segments was used in the multiplex PCR. The CDR3 region of rearranged TCR beta genes was amplified from genomic DNA with a multiplex PCR assay. The amplified TCR beta libraries were sequenced on the Illumina HiSeq System as 87-base-pair reads. Under the source paper's analysis protocol: In a later analysis, about 80 million unique TCR beta chains were counted across the roughly 700 repertoires, and roughly 11 million of these chains were shared by at least two donors. A nearest-neighbor algorithm error-corrected the raw reads and collapsed the reads into unique sequences, merging closely related sequences to remove PCR and sequencing errors. V, D and J gene segments were assigned by aligning CDR3 sequences to IMGT reference sequences. Each retained sequence needed at least a six-nucleotide match to both a V gene segment and a J gene segment. A rearrangement was called productive if the CDR3 had no stop codons and remained in frame with V and J, and every other rearrangement was called non-productive. Following IMGT convention, CDR3 was defined as the stretch from the second conserved V-encoded cysteine to the conserved J-encoded phenylalanine. In an earlier analysis of roughly 610 of the donors, sequences lacking an unambiguous match to a single V gene segment were excluded. In an earlier analysis of approximately 560 of the donors, a V segment was called functional when productive rearrangements were above 56.7%, and segregating when the standard deviation between donors exceeded 5%. A statistical classification framework was built for diagnosing cytomegalovirus status from the catalog of TCR beta chain sequences. V and J gene assignment, in a later analysis, came from comparing TCR nucleotide sequences with IMGT/GENE-DB human TR gene sequences. In a later analysis, CDR3 sequences and most-parsimonious VDJ recombination scenarios were assigned using the TCRdist pipeline. In a later analysis, each TCR beta chain was defined by its CDR3 amino acid sequence together with its V-gene family, and reads lacking a unique V-gene family were excluded. To address suspected cross-contamination and a sequencing artifact, a later analysis removed 550 to 750 highly shared, low-generation-probability nucleotide sequences. A later analysis calculated a clonal expansion index for each public chain from normalized within-repertoire ranks of inferred template counts. A later analysis computed generation probabilities with a VDJ recombination model fitted to out-of-frame rearrangements, and checked the results against IGoR. In a later analysis, TCR-TCR, TCR-HLA and TCR-CMV co-occurrence was scored with hypergeometric tests, and a repertoire-size bias correction was applied to TCR pairs. In a later analysis, false discovery rates were estimated by permuting HLA or CMV assignments 20 times. A later analysis grouped co-occurring TCRs with DBSCAN, adding TCRdist sequence similarity when clustering within HLA-allele-positive subsets. For co-occurrence clustering, repertoires with fewer than 30,000 or more than 120,000 public chains were excluded, along with a handful of repertoires with anomalous nucleotide sharing. Sourced from immuneACCESS, this table was stored by TCRdb with only in-frame sequences that have V and J called. A share of the clones is absent; for the studies checked, an unresolved V gene accounts for under half, and the remainder has no known explanation. V and J calls and clone size are as listed in that table; D and trimming were resolved from the DNA. The sample contains 40,000 to 55,000 clones, roughly 63% of them found a single time. The ten largest clones add up to around 12% of the sample.

The cohort was made up of 500 to 850 healthy bone marrow donors. At the time of sampling, every cohort member was nominally healthy, though immune exposures that went unrecorded were likely present. The donor tested CMV seropositive and was one of the 289 seropositive cohort members. A peripheral blood sample was collected from each donor, and TCR beta sequencing was performed on peripheral blood mononuclear cells. The Qiagen DNeasy Blood Extraction Kit was used to extract genomic DNA from the blood cell samples. From a lookup of the germline V gene, CDR1 and CDR2 are LGHNA and YNFKEQ. The CDR3, cysteine through phenylalanine, is 16 amino acids long. The entry retains the CDR3 DNA only, 48 bases that are in frame from base 1. The V and J ends are trimmed by 0 bases and 1 base, leaving 10 bases between them.

Sequencing input: PBMCs. Rearrangement joined TRBV4-2 to TRBJ2-4; tentative D gene TRBD1, with 5 bases matching. This receptor was taken from a man in his sixties in good health and CMV-seropositive. The DNA sequence reads TGTGCCAGCAGCCAAGACAGGGTAGGGGCCAAAAACATTCAGTACTTC. It translates as CASSQDRVGAKNIQYF.